The next 30 T cell receptor beta chains were all read from a single sample in a study of T cells after posttransplantation cyclophosphamide. Clones were sequenced by immunoSEQ multiplex PCR, and TCRdb holds only the in-frame ones, with some missing. This table has approximately 13,000 clones, about four fifths appearing once. The sequenced sample consisted of memory CD4+ T cells sorted from PBMCs. The receptors stem from a man aged 50 or older in good health, CMV-negative, and a related stem cell transplant donor.

V is TRBV19 and J is TRBJ1-3; no reliable D call. The CDR3 length is 15 residues. In germline, CDR1 is LNHDA, CDR2 SQIVND (reference sequence). V was trimmed by 7 bases and J by 0 bases, leaving 13 bases between them. Here the CDR3 reads CASTSVTSSGNTIYF. DNA of the CDR3: TGTGCCAGTACCAGCGTAACGTCCTCTGGAAACACCATATATTTT.

The chain recombines TRBV6-1 with TRBJ2-3; 8 positions agree with TRBD2. This CDR3 is built from 14 residues. J lost 2 bases, V lost 7 bases, and 5 bases had no gene match. Germline CDR1 MNHNS, CDR2 SASEGT. Written as DNA, the CDR3 is TGTGCCAGCAACGGGGGGGGGAACACAGATACGCAGTATTTT. Its translation is CASNGGGNTDTQYF.

J is TRBJ2-3 and V is TRBV10-3, with D perhaps matching TRBD2 (7 bases). V was cut by 8 bases and J by 3 bases, with 12 bases left in between. This CDR3 has 13 amino acids. Germline V gene data show CDR1 as ENHRY and CDR2 as SYGVKD. CDR3: CAIGGAVTDTQYF. Written as DNA, the CDR3 is TGTGCCATCGGGGGGGCCGTGACAGATACGCAGTATTTT.

Worth noting for this clone: Other DNA sequences from this sample encode an identical CDR3 as well. The DNA of the CDR3 is TGTGCCAGCAGCTCGAGTCAAGTTTCACCCCTCCACTTT. Protein: CASSSSQVSPLHF. This chain joins TRBV7-9 and TRBJ1-6; no reliable D call. V lost 4 bases and J lost 9, with 10 bases in between. Germline lookup yields CDR1 SEHNR and CDR2 FQNEAQ (reference sequence). This CDR3 is built from 13 residues.

The V call is TRBV19, the J call TRBJ1-5; tentatively, D is TRBD1 (5 bases). The CDR3 is 16 amino acids. Trimming removed 1 base at V and 1 base at J, with 11 bases between. The germline CDR1 and CDR2 sequences are LNHDA and SQIVND (reference sequence). CDR3 sequence: CASSIGAGPSNQPQHF. CDR3 in DNA: TGTGCCAGTAGTATAGGGGCAGGGCCAAGCAATCAGCCCCAGCATTTT.

The CDR3 DNA is TGTGCCAGCAACCGGAGGGACCATGGCTACACCTTC. It translates to CASNRRDHGYTF. This chain connects TRBV9 to TRBJ1-2; D possibly corresponds to TRBD1 (5 bases). This CDR3 contains 12 residues. The V and J ends lost 6 bases and 6 bases respectively, with 12 bases between them. CDR1 and CDR2 from the germline V gene are SGDLS and YYNGEE.

This chain uses TRBV9 with TRBJ1-3; D ambiguous. Germline CDR1 and CDR2: SGDLS and YYNGEE. This CDR3 comprises 16 residues. V lost 0 bases and J lost 0, with 10 bases in between. Written as DNA, the CDR3 is TGTGCCAGCAGCGTAGCGGGTACATCCTCTGGAAACACCATATATTTT. It is translated as CASSVAGTSSGNTIYF.

This chain links TRBV18 with TRBJ2-1, with D perhaps TRBD2 (5 bases). Germline CDR1 and CDR2: KGHSH and LQKENI. V shed 0 bases and J shed 3 bases, with 9 bases lying between them. This CDR3 spans 15 amino acids. Here the CDR3 reads CASSPPLASYNEQFF. CDR3 bases: TGTGCCAGCTCACCACCTCTAGCTAGCTACAATGAGCAGTTCTTC.

The CDR3: CATSRDLAQNYGYTF. The CDR3 bases are TGTGCCACCAGCAGAGACTTGGCCCAGAACTATGGCTACACCTTC. V and J are TRBV15 and TRBJ1-2; D remains ambiguous. The CDR3 extends over 15 amino acids. Germline loops: CDR1 LNHNV, CDR2 YYDKDF (reference sequence). Deletions cut 0 bases from V and 2 bases from J, with 10 bases between.

V gene TRBV19 combines with J gene TRBJ2-7; 8 bases match TRBD2. With V trimmed by 10 bases and J by 5 bases, 10 bases remained unmatched. The germline CDR1 and CDR2 sequences are LNHDA and SQIVND (reference sequence). This CDR3 spans 13 amino acids. The CDR3 DNA sequence: TGTGCCACGCAGCGGGGGATTTTTGACGAGCAGTACTTC. Translation gives CATQRGIFDEQYF.

V is TRBV7-2 and J is TRBJ1-5; TRBD1 agrees at 10 bases. Germline loops: CDR1 SGHTA, CDR2 FQGNSA. The CDR3 length is 16 residues. The J segment lost 2 bases and the V segment lost 5 bases, leaving 6 bases of the junction unmatched. The CDR3 DNA follows: TGTGCCAGCAGCCCAGACAGGGGGCGAGGCAATCAGCCCCAGCATTTT. It translates to CASSPDRGRGNQPQHF.

The V and J genes are TRBV5-1 and TRBJ2-1; TRBD2 matches 9 bases. Losses at the gene ends were 2 bases for V and 5 bases for J; bases not matched to a gene: 2. Germline CDR1 SGHRS, CDR2 YFSETQ. The length of the CDR3 is 14 residues. CDR3 region: CASSFSSGNNEQFF. Written as DNA, the CDR3 is TGCGCCAGCAGCTTTTCTAGCGGGAACAATGAGCAGTTCTTC.

The chain links TRBV5-8 to TRBJ2-7, with 8 bases aligning to TRBD2. The junction had 5 bases not matched to a gene; V was cut back by 0 bases and J by 3 bases. The germline V gene has CDR1 SGHTS and CDR2 YDEGEE. CDR3 length: 15 residues. The CDR3 protein is CASSLARGGSYEQYF. The DNA for the CDR3 is TGTGCCAGCAGCTTGGCCCGCGGGGGGAGCTACGAGCAGTACTTC.

This sequence joins TRBV4-2 and TRBJ2-1; 7 bases fit TRBD2. Germline CDR1 is LGHNA and CDR2 is YNFKEQ. This CDR3 contains 13 residues. J was trimmed by 2 bases and V by 7 bases; bases with no gene match: 2. CDR3 sequence (DNA): TGTGCCAGCAACGCGGGAGCCTACAATGAGCAGTTCTTC. Protein: CASNAGAYNEQFF.

J is TRBJ2-3 and V is TRBV2; D ambiguous. The CDR3 is 14 residues long. V was cut by 3 bases and J by 3 bases, with 10 bases left in between. Germline CDR1 reads SNHLY; CDR2 reads FYNNEI. Written as DNA, the CDR3 is TGTGCCAGCAGTGACCACAGATCGACAGATACGCAGTATTTT. The encoded protein is CASSDHRSTDTQYF.

V is TRBV5-1 and J is TRBJ2-3, with 8 bases lining up with TRBD2. CDR1 and CDR2 (germline): SGHRS, YFSETQ. The junction had 5 bases not matched to a gene; V was cut back by 1 base and J by 4 bases. The length of the CDR3 is 15 residues. The chain's CDR3 is CASSLNGLAADTQYF. The CDR3, as DNA: TGCGCCAGCAGCTTGAATGGACTAGCTGCAGATACGCAGTATTTT.

The chain recombines TRBV7-2 with TRBJ2-1; TRBD1 matches 8 bases. Trimming at V came to 2 bases and at J to 6 bases, leaving 0 bases not matched to a gene. This CDR3 contains 13 residues. Germline V gene sequence: CDR1 SGHTA, CDR2 FQGNSA. The CDR3 is CASSLQGANEQFF. The CDR3 DNA reads as TGTGCCAGCAGCTTACAGGGGGCCAATGAGCAGTTCTTC.

This chain connects TRBV7-8 to TRBJ1-4; D perhaps matches TRBD1 (6 bases). V lost 1 base and J lost 8, with 14 bases in between. The germline V gene encodes CDR1 SGHVS and CDR2 FQNEAQ. The CDR3 sequence is 15 residues long. The DNA for the CDR3 is TGTGCCAGCAGCTTAGGTGGCAGGGGTTACGAAAAACTGTTTTTT. It specifies CASSLGGRGYEKLFF.

The rearrangement uses TRBV7-9 and TRBJ1-1, with D unclear. CDR1 SEHNR and CDR2 FQNEAQ come from the germline V gene (reference sequence). CDR3 length: 12 amino acids. V lost 1 base and J 6 bases, leaving 6 bases between the germline ends. The CDR3 loop is CASSLGGPEAFF. DNA of the CDR3: TGTGCCAGCAGCTTAGGTGGGCCTGAAGCTTTCTTT.

This chain connects TRBV28 to TRBJ2-2, with D perhaps matching TRBD2 (7 bases). V dropped 3 bases and J dropped 5 bases, with 13 bases sitting between them. Germline CDR1 reads MDHEN; CDR2 reads SYDVKM. The CDR3 has 15 residues. CDR3 nucleotide sequence: TGTGCCAGCAGTTTCTGGGGGGGCGGAACCGGGGAGCTGTTTTTT. Translated: CASSFWGGGTGELFF.

The chain employs TRBV10-3 and TRBJ2-1; D is possibly TRBD2 (5 bases). Between the trimmed V and J ends, which lost 0 bases and 6 bases, there was a span of 18 bases. Germline CDR1 and CDR2: ENHRY and SYGVKD. This CDR3 is built from 17 residues. The CDR3 loop reads CAISESPRGSSLNEQFF. CDR3 coding DNA: TGTGCCATCAGTGAGTCTCCCCGGGGTAGCTCCCTCAATGAGCAGTTCTTC.

V and J are TRBV27 and TRBJ2-3; 10 bases align to TRBD1. V shed 6 bases and J 0 bases; nucleotides not matched to a gene: 6. There are 16 residues in the CDR3. Germline CDR1 is MNHEY and CDR2 is SMNVEV (reference sequence). CDR3 bases: TGTGCCAGCAGGATAGGGGACAGGGGAAGCACAGATACGCAGTATTTT. This codes for CASRIGDRGSTDTQYF.

As DNA, the CDR3 is TGTGCCAGCAGCTCCCGTGAGGGTGGACACACCGGGGAGCTGTTTTTT. Protein sequence: CASSSREGGHTGELFF. V usage is TRBV7-9 and J usage is TRBJ2-2; weak D call: TRBD2 (5 bases). This CDR3 spans 16 amino acids. The germline V and J ends were trimmed by 4 bases and 3 bases, with 15 bases remaining between them. Germline V gene sequence: CDR1 SEHNR, CDR2 FQNEAQ (reference sequence).

The chain employs TRBV4-3 and TRBJ1-1, with D possibly being TRBD1 (5 bases). Germline V gene data show CDR1 as LGHNA and CDR2 as YSLEER. The CDR3 spans 16 residues. The germline V and J ends were trimmed by 1 base and 4 bases, with 16 bases remaining between them. CDR3 protein: CASSQVGQGRITEAFF. The CDR3 DNA follows: TGCGCCAGCAGCCAAGTTGGGCAGGGAAGGATCACTGAAGCTTTCTTT.

This chain joins TRBV7-9 and TRBJ1-3; 9 bases map to TRBD1. In germline, CDR1 is SEHNR, CDR2 FQNEAQ (reference sequence). Trimming at V came to 3 bases and at J to 7 bases, leaving 10 bases not matched to a gene. This CDR3 has 16 amino acids. The CDR3 nucleotides read TGTGCCAGCAGCTTTTCTGGGACAGGGACTAGGAACACCATATATTTT. This translates into CASSFSGTGTRNTIYF.

In nucleotides, the CDR3 is TGTGCCAGCAGCCTAACAGGGTGGCCCTACGAGCAGTACTTC. Translating it yields CASSLTGWPYEQYF. The chain couples TRBV14 to TRBJ2-7; perhaps TRBD1 as D (6 bases). The CDR3 sequence is 14 residues long. V was trimmed by 4 bases and J by 2 bases, leaving 12 bases between them. Germline CDR1 reads SGHDN; CDR2 reads FVKESK.

The chain has TRBV27 and TRBJ1-5; no definite D call. This CDR3 spans 15 amino acids. The V end was cut by 1 base, the J end by 1 base, with 8 bases between. CDR1 and CDR2 from the germline V gene are MNHEY and SMNVEV (reference sequence). CDR3 nucleotides: TGTGCCAGCAGTTTATTAGGCAGGAGCAATCAGCCCCAGCATTTT. This gives the protein CASSLLGRSNQPQHF.

The J gene is TRBJ1-1, the V gene TRBV5-1; 7 bases are shared with TRBD1. Germline CDR1 is SGHRS and CDR2 is YFSETQ. The junction had 6 bases not matched to a gene; V was cut back by 3 bases and J by 4 bases. CDR3 length: 14 amino acids. This chain's CDR3 is CASSSRGQVTEAFF. The CDR3 DNA follows: TGCGCCAGCAGCTCGAGGGGGCAAGTCACTGAAGCTTTCTTT.

The V call is TRBV7-2, the J call TRBJ1-5, with D maybe TRBD1 (6 bases). Between the trimmed V and J ends, which lost 2 bases and 1 base, there was a span of 6 bases. The CDR3 length is 14 residues. The germline V gene encodes CDR1 SGHTA and CDR2 FQGNSA. CDR3 in amino acids: CASSLQGSNQPQHF. The DNA of the CDR3 is TGTGCCAGCAGCTTACAGGGGAGCAATCAGCCCCAGCATTTT.

The V call is TRBV6-6, the J call TRBJ1-1, with TRBD1 as a possible D gene (5 bases). V was trimmed by 0 bases and J by 0 bases, leaving 8 bases between them. This CDR3 contains 15 residues. Germline assignment: CDR1 MNHNY and CDR2 SVGAGI (reference sequence). CDR3 residues: CASSYSDSLNTEAFF. CDR3 sequence (DNA): TGTGCCAGCAGTTACTCTGACAGCCTGAACACTGAAGCTTTCTTT.